These 27 T cell receptor beta chains were sequenced from one sample in a study of blood T cell repertoires in COVID-19. Generated by immunoSEQ multiplex PCR, the TCRdb table keeps only in-frame clones and is missing some. The profile shows a few hundred thousand clones, approximately 82% of them singletons. Source material: peripheral blood. The receptors were sampled from a human donor in a cohort sampled during active COVID-19.

The rearrangement uses TRBV28 and TRBJ2-1; 9 bases fit TRBD2. The CDR3 is made up of 15 amino acids. V was pared by 5 bases and J by 0 bases, with 2 bases of the junction left unmatched. CDR1 and CDR2 (germline): MDHEN, SYDVKM. CDR3: CASSGTSRSYNEQFF. The CDR3 DNA is TGTGCCAGCAGTGGGACTAGCCGCTCCTACAATGAGCAGTTCTTC.

The chain has TRBV10-2 and TRBJ1-1; D call uncertain. CDR3 size: 13 residues. CDR1 is WSHSY, CDR2 SAAADI, per germline. V lost 7 bases, J lost 4 bases, and 13 bases lay in between. Here the CDR3 DNA reads TGCGCCAGCACCACCGGTTCGGGCACTGAAGCTTTCTTT. This codes for CASTTGSGTEAFF.

V is TRBV29-1 and J is TRBJ1-1; tentative D call: TRBD1 (5 bases). Germline V gene data show CDR1 as SQVTM and CDR2 as ANQGSEA. This CDR3 has 13 residues. The V gene lost 3 bases and the J gene lost 4 bases, with 12 bases spanning the gap. The CDR3 spells CSVDRGLGTEAFF. In DNA, the CDR3 is TGCAGCGTTGATAGGGGATTAGGCACTGAAGCTTTCTTT.

The chain carries TRBV30 and TRBJ2-1, with 11 nucleotides matching TRBD2. Germline V gene data show CDR1 as GTSNPN and CDR2 as SVGIG (reference sequence). Unmatched junction bases numbered 4, after V lost 2 bases and J lost 7 bases. The CDR3 has 14 residues. CDR3 DNA sequence: TGTGCCTGGAGTTTCCTAGCGGGAGGTAATGAGCAGTTCTTC. Its protein product is CAWSFLAGGNEQFF.

This clone has a single count. This sequence joins TRBV6-4 and TRBJ1-5; D uncertain. The CDR3 consists of 16 residues. In germline, CDR1 is MRHNA, CDR2 SNTAGT. Trimming removed 0 bases from V and 4 bases from J, with 13 bases in between. The CDR3 protein is CASSDSPGNNNQPQHF. The DNA of the CDR3 is TGTGCCAGCAGTGACTCCCCAGGAAACAATAATCAGCCCCAGCATTTT.

The chain has TRBV7-9 and TRBJ2-1; a possible D gene is TRBD2 (6 bases). Germline V gene sequence: CDR1 SEHNR, CDR2 FQNEAQ (reference sequence). This CDR3 region has 16 residues. The V end lost 2 bases, the J end lost 0 bases, and 11 bases lay between the germline ends. The CDR3 bases are TGTGCCAGCAGCTTACCCCGGGGGAGCTCCTACAATGAGCAGTTCTTC. It codes for CASSLPRGSSYNEQFF.

The V and J genes are TRBV28 and TRBJ1-2; D is uncertain. CDR1 and CDR2 from the germline V gene are MDHEN and SYDVKM. There are 14 residues in the CDR3. V was trimmed by 3 bases and J by 4 bases, leaving 12 bases between them. CDR3 DNA: TGTGCCAGCAGTTTGGGCCAGATAATCTATGGCTACACCTTC. Encoded protein: CASSLGQIIYGYTF.

The V call is TRBV5-6, the J call TRBJ2-3; 8 bases line up with TRBD1. The ends lost 2 bases at V and 4 bases at J; junction bases unmatched: 6. The CDR3 has 15 residues. The germline gives CDR1 SGHDT, CDR2 YYEEEE. This CDR3 is CASSFLQGVSDTQYF. The DNA for the CDR3 is TGTGCCAGCAGCTTTTTACAGGGGGTATCAGATACGCAGTATTTT. The whole variable domain, filled in from reference TRBV5-6 and TRBJ2-3, reads DAGVTQSPTHLIKTRGQQVTLRCSPKSGHDTVSWYQQALGQGPQFIFQYYEEEERQRGNFPDRFSGHQFPNYSSELNVNALLLGDSALYLCASSFLQGVSDTQYFGPGTRLTVL.

Points on this clone: This may arise from a read error, as a much more abundant clone is one base away. V usage is TRBV9 and J usage is TRBJ2-1; D remains unclear. Germline CDR1 reads SGDLS; CDR2 reads YYNGEE. The CDR3 spans 13 residues. The V end lost 5 bases, the J end lost 0 bases, and 6 bases lay between the germline ends. CDR3 nucleotides: TGTGCCAGCAGTCCGAGCTCCTACAATGAGCAGTTCTTC. This translates into CASSPSSYNEQFF.

This clone has only one observation. The chain recombines TRBV7-2 with TRBJ2-6, with D hard to call. The CDR3 loop spans 16 amino acids. Per germline, CDR1 SGHTA and CDR2 FQGNSA. With 1 base removed from V and 0 bases from J, the gap between germline ends came to 7 bases. The CDR3 nucleotides are TGTGCCAGCAGCTTAGGGTCTAGCTCTGGGGCCAACGTCCTGACTTTC. Translation: CASSLGSSSGANVLTF.

The chain uses TRBV15 and TRBJ2-3; 8 positions agree with TRBD2. J gave up 4 bases and V 6 bases, and 9 bases lay outside the gene matches. CDR1 is LNHNV and CDR2 is YYDKDF in the germline V gene (reference sequence). The CDR3 has 15 amino acids. The DNA of the CDR3 is TGTGCCACCAGTGACTCGGGAGGGCCTGCAGATACGCAGTATTTT. It specifies CATSDSGGPADTQYF.

This clone was picked up one time. V is TRBV19 and J is TRBJ1-1, with TRBD1 as a possible D gene (5 bases). Trimming took off 5 bases at V and 4 bases at J, with 14 bases between the two ends. Germline CDR1 is LNHDA and CDR2 is SQIVND (reference sequence). This CDR3 contains 14 residues. This CDR3 reads CASSQGGVGTEAFF. The DNA of the CDR3 is TGTGCCAGTAGTCAGGGAGGTGTGGGCACTGAAGCTTTCTTT.

The chain couples TRBV25-1 to TRBJ1-1, with D possibly TRBD1 on 6 matching bases. Trimming stripped 5 bases from V and 0 bases from J, with 16 bases between. Germline CDR1 MGHDK, CDR2 SYGVNS. The CDR3 has 16 residues. CDR3 nucleotide sequence: TGTGCCAGCAGTCCCCGGGGGGCCGGGGTGAACACTGAAGCTTTCTTT. Translating it yields CASSPRGAGVNTEAFF.

On this clone itself: Other DNA sequences in this specimen translate into the identical CDR3. The chain carries TRBV5-1 and TRBJ1-1, with TRBD1 matching over 7 bases. Germline V gives CDR1 SGHRS, CDR2 YFSETQ. V was clipped by 4 bases and J by 5 bases; unmatched bases: 8. The CDR3 is 14 amino acids. The CDR3 sequence is CASSLEGASTEAFF. In DNA, the CDR3 is TGCGCCAGCAGCCTTGAGGGGGCATCAACTGAAGCTTTCTTT.

The chain has TRBV19 and TRBJ2-2; D call uncertain. The germline V and J ends were trimmed by 3 bases and 1 base, with 6 bases remaining between them. Germline-derived CDR1 and CDR2 are LNHDA and SQIVND (reference sequence). The CDR3 is 14 residues long. CDR3 region: CASSILENTGELFF. CDR3 DNA sequence: TGTGCCAGTAGTATTTTAGAGAACACCGGGGAGCTGTTTTTT.

V gene TRBV6-5 combines with J gene TRBJ2-2; 11 bases are shared with TRBD2. The CDR3 extends over 14 amino acids. CDR1 is MNHEY, CDR2 SVGAGI, per germline. V lost 6 bases, J lost 7 bases, and 4 bases stayed unmatched. CDR3 in amino acids: CASRLAGGDGELFF. The DNA for the CDR3 is TGTGCCAGCAGATTAGCGGGGGGGGACGGGGAGCTGTTTTTT.

This clone was detected once. The genes are TRBV18 and TRBJ2-7; perhaps TRBD1 as D (5 bases). CDR1 is KGHSH, CDR2 LQKENI, per germline. The CDR3 loop spans 13 amino acids. The V end was cut by 10 bases, the J end by 5 bases, with 18 bases between. The DNA for the CDR3 is TGTGCCACCTCGTTTGGCAGGGCCCACGAGCAGTACTTC. Translation: CATSFGRAHEQYF.

This rearrangement joins TRBV7-9 to TRBJ2-3; 12 bases line up with TRBD2. CDR1 SEHNR and CDR2 FQNEAQ come from the germline V gene (reference sequence). This CDR3 is built from 16 residues. J was trimmed by 2 bases and V by 1 base; bases with no gene match: 1. The CDR3 nucleotides read TGTGCCAGCAGCTTAGGACTAGCGGGGGCCACAGATACGCAGTATTTT. Residues: CASSLGLAGATDTQYF.

This chain links TRBV27 with TRBJ1-2, with TRBD1 as a possible D gene (6 bases). Trimming took off 6 bases at V and 4 bases at J, with 27 bases between the two ends. The V gene's germline CDR1 is MNHEY and CDR2 SMNVEV (reference sequence). There are 18 residues in the CDR3. The CDR3 loop is CASRTSRGPTGLSYGYTF. CDR3 coding DNA: TGTGCCAGCAGAACAAGCAGGGGCCCAACAGGGTTAAGCTATGGCTACACCTTC.

CDR3 sequence reads: CASSSLSRGWEGEKLFF. CDR3 coding DNA: TGTGCCAGCAGCAGCCTCAGCAGGGGCTGGGAAGGGGAAAAACTGTTTTTT. J is TRBJ1-4 and V is TRBV5-6, with D maybe TRBD1 (6 bases). V lost 4 bases and J lost 8, with 24 bases in between. Germline lookup yields CDR1 SGHDT and CDR2 YYEEEE. The CDR3 is 17 amino acids.

V usage is TRBV11-2 and J usage is TRBJ2-1, with 8 bases identical to TRBD2. CDR1 SGHAT and CDR2 FQNNGV come from the germline V gene. This CDR3 is 13 amino acids long. V trimming: 2 bases; J trimming: 8 bases; junction bases outside the gene matches: 2. The CDR3 coding sequence is TGTGCCAGCAGCTTATTCGGGAGGGATGAGCAGTTCTTC. It encodes CASSLFGRDEQFF.

The chain uses TRBV2 and TRBJ2-5; D may be TRBD1 (5 bases). The CDR3 contains 14 residues. The V end lost 7 bases, the J end lost 5 bases, and 17 bases lay between the germline ends. The germline CDR1 and CDR2 sequences are SNHLY and FYNNEI. CDR3 bases: TGTGCCAGCATGGCAGGGATTTTTGGGGAGACCCAGTACTTC. Its translation: CASMAGIFGETQYF.

The chain is built from TRBV14 and TRBJ2-3, with a weak D call TRBD1 (6 bases). Germline lookup yields CDR1 SGHDN and CDR2 FVKESK. Trimming shortened V by 0 bases and J by 6 bases, and 13 bases separated the two germline ends. This CDR3 comprises 15 residues. The CDR3 sequence: CASSQEHQGWDTQYF. The CDR3 nucleotides are TGTGCCAGCAGCCAAGAACATCAGGGGTGGGATACGCAGTATTTT.

The chain has TRBV15 and TRBJ1-5; TRBD1 matches at 9 bases. The CDR3 has 15 residues. V lost 4 bases to trimming and J lost 6 bases; unmatched junction nucleotides: 7. Germline V gene sequence: CDR1 LNHNV, CDR2 YYDKDF (reference sequence). CDR3 residues: CATSKSGQGIQPQHF. The CDR3 region has the DNA TGTGCCACCAGCAAATCGGGACAGGGAATTCAGCCCCAGCATTTT. Filled out from reference TRBV15 and TRBJ1-5, the complete variable domain reads DAMVIQNPRYQVTQFGKPVTLSCSQTLNHNVMYWYQQKSSQAPKLLFHYYDKDFNNEADTPDNFQSRRPNTSFCFLDIRSPGLGDTAMYLCATSKSGQGIQPQHFGDGTRLSIL.

The chain uses TRBV12-3 or TRBV12-4 and TRBJ1-5; maybe TRBD1 (5 bases). CDR3 length equals 13 residues. V was shortened by 6 bases and J by 6 bases, with 12 bases between the two germline ends. The CDR3 loop is CASRLGGGQPQHF. CDR3 sequence (DNA): TGTGCCAGCAGACTGGGGGGGGGTCAGCCCCAGCATTTT.

The chain recombines TRBV7-9 with TRBJ2-5; 7 bases are shared with TRBD2. The CDR3 has 18 residues. Germline CDR1 is SEHNR and CDR2 is FQNEAQ (reference sequence). Losses at the gene ends were 0 bases for V and 4 bases for J; bases not matched to a gene: 14. The CDR3 loop reads CASSLANWGLPVRETQYF. The CDR3 DNA reads TGTGCCAGCAGCTTAGCGAATTGGGGACTACCCGTAAGAGAGACCCAGTACTTC.

J is TRBJ1-4 and V is TRBV4-1, with 11 bases identical to TRBD1. The CDR3 loop spans 21 amino acids. J was trimmed by 5 bases and V by 1 base; bases with no gene match: 18. Looked up from germline, CDR1 is MGHRA and CDR2 is YSYEKL. In DNA form, the CDR3 reads TGCGCCAGCAGCCAAGGGGCCACCTTCCGGGACAGGGGGATAGAAAATGAAAAACTGTTTTTT. It translates to CASSQGATFRDRGIENEKLFF.